Following are 2 T cell receptor beta chains from one sample sequenced in a study of cytomegalovirus exposure and HLA in healthy donors. Primers for the PCR totalled 60 Vbeta and 13 Jbeta. Sequencing was performed with immunoSEQ multiplex PCR; in TCRdb, only in-frame clones are kept and a portion is missing. The data contain about 150,000 clones, 77% of them singletons. The sample taken for sequencing was PBMCs. These receptors came from a woman in her twenties or thirties in good health and CMV-seropositive.

Only a few counts were recorded for this clone. The rearrangement links TRBV28 to TRBJ1-1; 7 bases map to TRBD1. With V trimmed by 6 bases and J by 0 bases, 13 bases remained unmatched. The CDR3 has 17 residues. Germline V gene sequence: CDR1 MDHEN, CDR2 SYDVKM. Here the CDR3 DNA reads TGTGCCAGCAGAATCCACAGGGGCGTCGGGATGAACACTGAAGCTTTCTTT. Protein sequence: CASRIHRGVGMNTEAFF.

This rearrangement joins TRBV29-1 to TRBJ2-6; TRBD2 matches at 7 bases. J gave up 2 bases and V 4 bases, and 8 bases lay outside the gene matches. Germline V CDR1 and CDR2: SQVTM, ANQGSEA. CDR3 size: 16 residues. CDR3 sequence reads: CSVAGREGTGANVLTF. For the CDR3, the DNA is TGCAGCGTTGCGGGCAGGGAGGGAACTGGGGCCAACGTCCTGACTTTC.